The subject of this entry is one T cell receptor beta chain. This sample stems from a study of control samples from healthy donors and cancer patients. CDR1 LGHDT and CDR2 YNNKEL come from the germline V gene (reference sequence). The CDR3 spans 16 residues. V was trimmed by 5 bases and J by 4 bases, leaving 20 bases between them. Clones were read by immunoSEQ multiplex PCR, and TCRdb kept only the in-frame ones, dropping some. The table includes tens of thousands of clones, roughly 89% detected once. The sequenced sample consisted of PBMCs. This TCR was recovered from a woman in her sixties or seventies with head and neck cancer. The V call is TRBV3-1 (or the pseudogene TRBV3-2), the J call TRBJ2-5; a weak D match, TRBD1 (6 bases). CDR3: CASSIQHRVLRETQYF. For the CDR3, the DNA is TGTGCCAGCAGCATACAGCACAGGGTTTTACGAGAGACCCAGTACTTC.